This TCR beta chain emerged from a study of cytomegalovirus exposure and HLA in healthy donors. All the people who gave samples were healthy bone marrow donors. Notes on the study in general: Analyzed later, association rates of TCRs varied across HLA loci, with DRB1 most and HLA-C fewest. The study labeled 164 TCR beta chains cytomegalovirus-associated. Cytomegalovirus status, reportedly, was diagnosed with high specificity and sensitivity by the classifier.

With 2 bases clipped from V and 6 bases from J, the junction kept 11 bases outside the gene matches. This CDR3 has 16 residues. Germline CDR1 MNHEY, CDR2 SVGAGI. PCR employed 60 Vbeta and 13 Jbeta primers. Here immunoSEQ multiplex PCR was the method, and the copy in TCRdb shows in-frame clones only, minus some. The profile shows roughly 140,000 clones, 80% of them singletons. Concerning this clone: Antigen unknown.

The J gene is TRBJ2-7, the V gene TRBV6-5; 9 bases map to TRBD1. The TCR was taken from a man younger than 45 in good health and CMV-seronegative. The sequencing sample was made of PBMCs. Here the CDR3 reads CASSYDGTGTFGEQYF. For the CDR3, the DNA is TGTGCCAGCAGTTACGATGGGACAGGGACCTTCGGCGAGCAGTACTTC.